One and the same sample provided the 6 T cell receptor beta chains below, sequenced in a study of T-cell reconstitution after alpha-beta-depleted transplantation in children. Unique molecular identifiers were incorporated during preparation of the TCRbeta library. In TCRdb, the PCR reads were re-called with MiXCR into one record per CDR3 protein. Found here are approximately 110,000 distinct CDR3 sequences, 20% to 25% of them singletons; the top ten hold roughly a tenth. The material was PBMCs, mostly from graft donor cells, obtained 180 days after TCRalphabeta/CD19-depleted stem cell transplant. These receptors came from a male patient aged 2-15 years who had a stem cell transplant for chronic granulomatous disease, so the T cells may come from the graft donor.

This clonotype has just a few counts. V usage is TRBV12-3 or TRBV12-4 and J usage is TRBJ1-1; D possibly corresponds to TRBD1 (6 bases). This CDR3 is built from 14 residues. The germline V and J ends were trimmed by 10 bases and 10 bases, with 25 bases remaining between them. Written as DNA, the CDR3 is TGTGCCACCTCCAGACAGGACAAGGGTGATGGAGCTTTCTTT. Amino acids: CATSRQDKGDGAFF.

This chain joins TRBV7-8 and TRBJ2-1; a weak D match, TRBD2 (5 bases). Trimming took 1 base from V and 10 from J, leaving 5 bases between them. CDR3 length: 11 residues. The V gene's germline CDR1 is SGHVS and CDR2 FQNEAQ. CDR3: CASSLEREQFF. Here the CDR3 DNA reads TGTGCCAGCAGCTTAGAGCGGGAGCAGTTCTTC.

This clonotype has a count of ten or more. The chain couples TRBV11-2 to TRBJ2-2; the D gene is possibly TRBD2 (5 bases). CDR3 length equals 14 residues. V lost 8 bases and J 3 bases, leaving 13 bases between the germline ends. CDR1 is SGHAT, CDR2 FQNNGV, per germline. The CDR3, as DNA: TGTGCCAGCCCCGGGGTTTTGGACACCGGGGAGCTGTTTTTT. Translating it yields CASPGVLDTGELFF.

This clonotype was recorded at least ten times. The chain employs TRBV29-1 and TRBJ2-2; possible D gene TRBD2, 6 bases. The CDR3 extends over 14 amino acids. Trimming took off 1 base at V and 7 bases at J, with 13 bases between the two ends. Per the germline V gene, CDR1 is SQVTM and CDR2 is ANQGSEA. The CDR3 DNA sequence: TGCAGCGTTGAAGGTCAGGAGGGTCACGGGGAGCTGTTTTTT. Protein sequence: CSVEGQEGHGELFF.

The rearrangement links TRBV10-3 to TRBJ1-5, with 10 bases lining up with TRBD1. Per germline, CDR1 ENHRY and CDR2 SYGVKD. The V and J ends lost 6 bases and 1 base, in that order; junction bases with no gene match: 3. CDR3 length equals 15 residues. CDR3 loop: CAISWGQGSNQPQHF. CDR3 in DNA: TGTGCCATCAGCTGGGGACAGGGGAGCAATCAGCCCCAGCATTTT.

The table lists this clonotype with a few counts. The V gene is TRBV12-3 or TRBV12-4, the J gene TRBJ2-1; possibly TRBD1 or TRBD2 for D (5 bases each). The length of the CDR3 is 17 residues. V was shortened by 8 bases and J by 7 bases, with 27 bases between the two germline ends. Here the CDR3 DNA reads TGTGCCAGCGCACCTGGGACGTGGTTTGAGGGCAATAATGAGCAGTTCTTC. Amino acids: CASAPGTWFEGNNEQFF.